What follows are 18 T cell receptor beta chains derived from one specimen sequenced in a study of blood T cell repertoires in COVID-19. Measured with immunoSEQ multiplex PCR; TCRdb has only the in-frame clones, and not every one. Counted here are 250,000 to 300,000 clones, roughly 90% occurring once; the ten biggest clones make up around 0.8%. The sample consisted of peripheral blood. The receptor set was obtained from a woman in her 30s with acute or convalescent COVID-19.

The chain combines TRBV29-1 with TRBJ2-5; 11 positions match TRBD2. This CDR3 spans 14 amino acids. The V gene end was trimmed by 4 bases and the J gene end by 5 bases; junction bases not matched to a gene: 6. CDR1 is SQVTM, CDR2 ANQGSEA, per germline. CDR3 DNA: TGCAGCGTTGGTCTAGCGGGGGGCTGGGAGACCCAGTACTTC. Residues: CSVGLAGGWETQYF.

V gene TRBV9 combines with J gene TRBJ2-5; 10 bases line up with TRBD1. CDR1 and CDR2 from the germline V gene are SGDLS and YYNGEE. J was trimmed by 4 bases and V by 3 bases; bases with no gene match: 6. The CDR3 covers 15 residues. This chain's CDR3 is CASSGQGAVRETQYF. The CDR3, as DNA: TGTGCCAGCAGCGGACAGGGGGCAGTGAGAGAGACCCAGTACTTC.

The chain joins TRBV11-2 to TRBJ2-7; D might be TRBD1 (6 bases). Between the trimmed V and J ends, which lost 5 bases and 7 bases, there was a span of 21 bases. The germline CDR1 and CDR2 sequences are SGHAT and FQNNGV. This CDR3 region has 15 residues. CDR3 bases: TGTGCCAGCAGCATAGGGGGTGCAGGGTCGGAAGAGCAGTACTTC. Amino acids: CASSIGGAGSEEQYF.

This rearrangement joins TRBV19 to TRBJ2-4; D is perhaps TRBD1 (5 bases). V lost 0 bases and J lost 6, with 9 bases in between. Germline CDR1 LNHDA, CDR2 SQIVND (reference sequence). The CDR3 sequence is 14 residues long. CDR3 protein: CASSIEAGINIQYF. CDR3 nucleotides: TGTGCCAGTAGTATAGAAGCAGGGATAAACATTCAGTACTTC. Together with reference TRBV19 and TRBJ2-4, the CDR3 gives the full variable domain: DGGITQSPKYLFRKEGQNVTLSCEQNLNHDAMYWYRQDPGQGLRLIYYSQIVNDFQKGDIAEGYSVSREKKESFPLTVTSAQKNPTAFYLCASSIEAGINIQYFGAGTRLSVL.

The CDR3 region has the DNA TGTGCCAGCAGCTTAGGCCCGAGCTCTGGAAACACCATATATTTT. Translated: CASSLGPSSGNTIYF. The chain carries TRBV11-3 and TRBJ1-3; D unresolved. Germline CDR1 SGHNT, CDR2 YENEEA. Trimming pared 1 base from V and 0 bases from J, leaving 7 bases between. The CDR3 is 15 amino acids.

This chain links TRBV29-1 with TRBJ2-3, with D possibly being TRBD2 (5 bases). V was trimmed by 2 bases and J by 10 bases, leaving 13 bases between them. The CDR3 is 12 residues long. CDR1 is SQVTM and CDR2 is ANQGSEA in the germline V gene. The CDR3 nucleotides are TGCAGCGTTGAAAGTATGGCGGAGGCGCAGTATTTT. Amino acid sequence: CSVESMAEAQYF.

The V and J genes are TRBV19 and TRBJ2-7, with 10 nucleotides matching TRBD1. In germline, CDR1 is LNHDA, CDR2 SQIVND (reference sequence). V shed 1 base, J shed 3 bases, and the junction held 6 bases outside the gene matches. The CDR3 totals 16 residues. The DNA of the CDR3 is TGTGCCAGTAGTATAGTTGGGACAGGGGCTGACTACGAGCAGTACTTC. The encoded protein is CASSIVGTGADYEQYF.

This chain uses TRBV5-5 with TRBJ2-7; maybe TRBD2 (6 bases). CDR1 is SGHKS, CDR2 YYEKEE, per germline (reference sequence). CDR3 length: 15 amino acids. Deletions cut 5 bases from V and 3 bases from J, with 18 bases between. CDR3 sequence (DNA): TGTGCCAGCAGTTCCGATGGAGGGCTTGTCTACGAGCAGTACTTC. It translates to CASSSDGGLVYEQYF.

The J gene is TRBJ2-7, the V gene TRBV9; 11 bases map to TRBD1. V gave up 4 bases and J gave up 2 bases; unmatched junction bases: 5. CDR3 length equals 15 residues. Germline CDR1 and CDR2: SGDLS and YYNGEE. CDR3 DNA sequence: TGTGCCAGCAGCAGTTCGGGACAGGGGGCCTACGAGCAGTACTTC. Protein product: CASSSSGQGAYEQYF.

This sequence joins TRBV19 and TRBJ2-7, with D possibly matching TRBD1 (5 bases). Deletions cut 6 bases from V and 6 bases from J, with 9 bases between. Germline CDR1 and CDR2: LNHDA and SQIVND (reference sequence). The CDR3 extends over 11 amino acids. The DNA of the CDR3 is TGTGCCAGTAGAGCAGGGTTCGAGCAGTACTTC. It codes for CASRAGFEQYF.

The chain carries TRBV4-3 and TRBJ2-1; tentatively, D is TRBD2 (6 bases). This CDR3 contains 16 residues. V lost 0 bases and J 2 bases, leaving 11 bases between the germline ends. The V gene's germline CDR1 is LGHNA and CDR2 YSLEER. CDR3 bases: TGCGCCAGCAGCCAAGATTGGCGGGGTGCCTACAATGAGCAGTTCTTC. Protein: CASSQDWRGAYNEQFF.

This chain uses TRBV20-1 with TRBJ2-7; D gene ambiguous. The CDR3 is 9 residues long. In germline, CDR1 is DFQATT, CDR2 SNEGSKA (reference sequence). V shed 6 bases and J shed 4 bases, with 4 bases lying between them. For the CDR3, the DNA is TGCAGTGCCACATACGAGCAGTACTTC. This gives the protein CSATYEQYF.

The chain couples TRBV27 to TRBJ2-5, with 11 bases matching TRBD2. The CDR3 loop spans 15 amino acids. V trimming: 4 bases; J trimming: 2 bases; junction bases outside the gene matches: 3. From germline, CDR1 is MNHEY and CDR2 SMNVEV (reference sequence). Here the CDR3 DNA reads TGTGCCAGCAGTTCCTGGACTAGCGGGCAAGAGACCCAGTACTTC. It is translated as CASSSWTSGQETQYF.

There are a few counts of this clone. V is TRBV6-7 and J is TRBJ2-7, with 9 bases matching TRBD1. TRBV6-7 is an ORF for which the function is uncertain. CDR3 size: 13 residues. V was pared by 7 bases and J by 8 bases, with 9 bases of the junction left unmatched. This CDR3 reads CASNHRDREKQYF. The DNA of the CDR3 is TGTGCCAGCAATCACCGGGACAGGGAAAAGCAGTACTTC.

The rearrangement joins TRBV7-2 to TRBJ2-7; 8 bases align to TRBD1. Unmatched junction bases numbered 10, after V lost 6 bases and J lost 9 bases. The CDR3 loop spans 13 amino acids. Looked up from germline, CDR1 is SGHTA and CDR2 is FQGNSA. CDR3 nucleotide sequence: TGTGCCAGCAGTTCGGACAGGGAGACTTGGCAGTACTTC. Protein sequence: CASSSDRETWQYF.

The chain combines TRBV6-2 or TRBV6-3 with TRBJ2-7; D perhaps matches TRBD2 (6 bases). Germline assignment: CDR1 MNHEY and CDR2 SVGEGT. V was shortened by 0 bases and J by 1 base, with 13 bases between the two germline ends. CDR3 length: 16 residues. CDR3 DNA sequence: TGTGCCAGCAGTTACTCGGGGGGTCTAGCGTCCTACGAGCAGTACTTC. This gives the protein CASSYSGGLASYEQYF.

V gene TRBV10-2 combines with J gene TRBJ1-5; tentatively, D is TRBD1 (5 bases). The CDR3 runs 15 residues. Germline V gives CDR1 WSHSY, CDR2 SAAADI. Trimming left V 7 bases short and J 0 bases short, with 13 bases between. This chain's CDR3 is CASMGGDLSNQPQHF. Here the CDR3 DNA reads TGCGCCAGCATGGGGGGGGACCTTAGCAATCAGCCCCAGCATTTT.

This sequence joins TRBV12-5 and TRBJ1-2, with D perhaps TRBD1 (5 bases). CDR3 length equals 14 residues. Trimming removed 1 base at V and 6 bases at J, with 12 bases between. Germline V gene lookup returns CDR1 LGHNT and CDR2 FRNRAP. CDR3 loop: CASGLAQGLDGYTF. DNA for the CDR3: TGTGCTAGTGGTTTGGCGCAGGGACTCGATGGCTACACCTTC.